This T cell receptor (beta chain) appears in the sequencing data of a study of cytomegalovirus exposure and HLA in healthy donors. Study information: An analysis done earlier identified 100 million to 140 million unique TCR beta sequences from about 179 million T cells.

Trimming took 2 bases from V and 3 from J, leaving 11 bases between them. In germline, CDR1 is MNHEY, CDR2 SVGAGI. The CDR3 runs to 14 residues. The PCR employed 60 Vbeta primers together with 13 Jbeta primers. The protocol was immunoSEQ multiplex PCR, while the TCRdb copy is restricted to in-frame clones and leaves out a portion. The sample contains roughly 200,000 clones, roughly 10% of which appear only once. The sample consisted of PBMCs. The sequence derives from a woman between 25 and 40 years old in good health and CMV-seropositive. The rearrangement links TRBV6-5 to TRBJ2-7, with a possible D match to TRBD2 (6 bases). The CDR3 region has the DNA TGTGCCAGCAGTTACATGGGGACTTTCTACGAGCAGTACTTC. The encoded protein is CASSYMGTFYEQYF.